This T cell receptor beta chain is drawn from a study of response to subunit inactivated influenza vaccine. Broader study findings: The authors put forward the suggestion that each seasonal influenza vaccination may bring in only a limited number of new T cells.

Remarks on this clonotype: Its antigen is still unknown.

MiXCR, applied by TCRdb to the RT-PCR reads, yields one record per CDR3 protein. The data contain about 570,000 distinct CDR3 sequences, approximately 12% of them singletons. Per the germline V gene, CDR1 is DFQATT and CDR2 is SNEGSKA (reference sequence). The CDR3 has 12 amino acids. Losses at the gene ends were 6 bases for V and 2 bases for J; bases not matched to a gene: 3. The sequences come from PBMCs from blood, collected on the day of vaccination. The sequence came from a man aged 45-60 years who received an inactivated influenza vaccine. The chain joins TRBV20-1 to TRBJ2-5, with TRBD2 matching over 7 bases. The CDR3 spells CSARTRQETQYF. Written as DNA, the CDR3 is TGCAGTGCAAGGACTAGACAAGAGACCCAGTACTTC.